The T cell receptor beta chain described here comes from a study of shared clonotypes between healthy human individuals. Looking at the study overall: Donors had three CD4 naive, three CD4 memory, two CD8 naive and one CD8 memory plate apiece. Overall study results and limits: The diversity represented, both genetic and in exposure history, was limited by few donors. Shared across four donors were around 5% of the naive CD4 clonotypes.

This clone is a singleton in its sample. Its antigen is currently unknown. TCRdb's table, derived via immunoSEQ multiplex PCR, lists solely in-frame clones and lacks some. Here the sample spans about 2 million clones, over 85% being singletons. Naive CD8 populations comprised CD45RO-negative cells positively selected for CCR7, excluding terminally differentiated effector memory CD45RA+ cells. The CDR3 runs to 17 residues. Trimming removed 3 bases from V and 2 bases from J, with 18 bases in between. Per the germline V gene, CDR1 is MDHEN and CDR2 is SYDVKM. This TCR was recovered from a man in his late teens or twenties in good health. Material: naive CD8+ T cells sorted from blood. The chain couples TRBV28 to TRBJ2-3; perhaps TRBD1 as D (6 bases). The CDR3 sequence: CASSFPYGGSNTDTQYF. The CDR3 nucleotides read TGTGCCAGCAGTTTCCCTTATGGGGGCTCGAACACAGATACGCAGTATTTT.